The rows below give T cell receptor beta chains drawn from one sample of a study of blood T cell repertoires in COVID-19. The repertoire was sequenced with immunoSEQ multiplex PCR; TCRdb's copy has only in-frame clones and lacks some. The sample includes tens of thousands of clones, 80% to 90% of them seen just once. Input material: peripheral blood. Receptors originate from a woman aged 55-70 years with COVID-19, enrolled during active disease. Each CDR3 is given with its conserved first and last residue. The D gene is left open where the match is weak. Clone size, where shown, is once, few, many, or a class for clones that have expanded.

16,.,.,TRBV15,TRBJ2-3,CATSRESGGITDTQYF,TGTGCCACCAGCAGGGAAAGTGGCGGGATCACAGATACGCAGTATTTT
13,.,.,TRBV6-5,TRBJ2-1,CASGGTAFGEQFF,TGTGCCAGCGGGGGGACAGCATTTGGTGAGCAGTTCTTC
14,.,TRBD2,TRBV11-3,TRBJ2-7,CASSFPGLAPEQYF,TGTGCCAGCAGCTTCCCGGGACTAGCGCCTGAGCAGTACTTC
14,once,.,TRBV3-1/TRBV3-2,TRBJ2-1,CASSQLRGKALPFF,TGTGCCAGCAGCCAATTACGGGGAAAAGCTCTTCCGTTCTTC
17,.,.,TRBV9,TRBJ1-2,CASSVEREQALGYGYTF,TGTGCCAGCAGCGTAGAGAGAGAACAGGCTCTGGGCTATGGCTACACCTTC
14,.,TRBD1,TRBV5-1,TRBJ1-5,CASSLGQVDQPQHF,TGCGCCAGCAGCCTAGGACAGGTGGATCAGCCCCAGCATTTT
14,.,.,TRBV28,TRBJ2-7,CASSFGSSSYEQYF,TGTGCCAGCAGTTTCGGGTCGAGCTCCTACGAGCAGTACTTC
12,.,.,TRBV28,TRBJ1-2,CASYSGVGGYTF,TGTGCCAGCTACTCGGGGGTCGGCGGCTACACCTTC
15,.,.,TRBV9,TRBJ2-7,CASSVAAGPLYEQYF,TGTGCCAGCAGCGTTGCGGCGGGTCCCCTCTACGAGCAGTACTTC
14,.,.,TRBV9,TRBJ1-2,CASSVADSSYGYTF,TGTGCCAGCAGCGTAGCTGACAGCTCCTATGGCTACACCTTC
16,once,TRBD1,TRBV28,TRBJ1-5,CASSLDSQGIHQPQHF,TGTGCCAGCAGTTTAGACTCACAGGGGATTCATCAGCCCCAGCATTTT